These 18 T cell receptor beta chains were all obtained from the same sample, sequenced in a study of cytomegalovirus exposure and HLA in healthy donors. Vbeta (60) and Jbeta (13) primers were used in the PCR. Assay: immunoSEQ multiplex PCR; the TCRdb copy retains only in-frame clones and omits some. The sample holds about 210,000 clones, around 84% seen once. Material: PBMCs. All receptors come from a man aged 35-49 years in good health and CMV-seropositive.

This chain links TRBV4-3 with TRBJ2-4, with D unclear. The CDR3 totals 14 residues. V was pared by 0 bases and J by 4 bases, with 7 bases between. Germline V lookup: CDR1 LGHNA, CDR2 YSLEER. The CDR3, as DNA: TGCGCCAGCAGCCAAGAATGGAGAAAAAACATTCAGTACTTC. Residues: CASSQEWRKNIQYF.

The genes are TRBV9 and TRBJ2-7; D gene unclear. The ends were cut back, 0 bases at V and 5 bases at J, with 21 bases in the middle. The germline V gene encodes CDR1 SGDLS and CDR2 YYNGEE. The CDR3 spans 17 residues. As DNA, the CDR3 is TGTGCCAGCAGCGTAGACGAATTTAAGAGAGGCACCCACGAGCAGTACTTC. It is translated as CASSVDEFKRGTHEQYF.

This sequence joins TRBV11-3 and TRBJ2-3; D perhaps matches TRBD1 (6 bases). The V gene lost 5 bases and the J gene lost 4 bases, with 10 bases spanning the gap. This CDR3 is 13 amino acids long. Germline CDR1 reads SGHNT; CDR2 reads YENEEA. The CDR3 here is CASSRTEADTQYF. The CDR3 region has the DNA TGTGCCAGCAGCCGGACAGAAGCAGATACGCAGTATTTT.

J is TRBJ2-1 and V is TRBV7-8; a possible D gene is TRBD2 (6 bases). Trimming removed 5 bases from V and 4 bases from J, with 9 bases in between. The CDR3 runs 13 residues. In germline, CDR1 is SGHVS, CDR2 FQNEAQ. The CDR3 protein is CASSGSGYNEQFF. The CDR3 DNA follows: TGTGCCAGCAGCGGTAGCGGATACAATGAGCAGTTCTTC.

Here the CDR3 DNA reads TGTGCCAGCAGTGAATCTAAGCGGGGGGGCACAGATACGCAGTATTTT. The encoded protein is CASSESKRGGTDTQYF. This chain joins TRBV25-1 and TRBJ2-3; 9 nucleotides match TRBD2. The V gene end was trimmed by 1 base and the J gene end by 1 base; junction bases not matched to a gene: 3. Germline V gene lookup returns CDR1 MGHDK and CDR2 SYGVNS. The CDR3 extends over 16 amino acids.

This chain joins TRBV7-2 and TRBJ2-7; D is perhaps TRBD2 (6 bases). The CDR3 has 14 residues. Trimming removed 1 base at V and 6 bases at J, with 13 bases between. Germline values: CDR1 SGHTA, CDR2 FQGNSA. Here the CDR3 reads CASSLVERRGEQYF. In DNA, the CDR3 is TGTGCCAGCAGCTTAGTGGAAAGGCGGGGCGAGCAGTACTTC.

This clone appeared a few times. The V and J genes are TRBV30 and TRBJ1-2, with a tentative D call TRBD1 (5 bases). CDR1 and CDR2 from the germline V gene are GTSNPN and SVGIG (reference sequence). Trimming cost V 3 bases and J 1 base, with 15 bases left between them. The CDR3 has 15 amino acids. CDR3 loop: CAWSLGPPYNYGYTF. DNA for the CDR3: TGTGCCTGGAGCCTGGGGCCCCCTTATAACTATGGCTACACCTTC.

This chain connects TRBV7-2 to TRBJ1-5, with 7 bases that match TRBD1. Trimming cost V 4 bases and J 7 bases; bases outside gene matches: 13. The CDR3 totals 16 residues. Germline V lookup: CDR1 SGHTA, CDR2 FQGNSA. CDR3 amino acids: CASSSQGVGGGQPQHF. CDR3 sequence (DNA): TGTGCCAGCAGCTCCCAGGGGGTAGGGGGTGGGCAGCCCCAGCATTTT.

The genes are TRBV6-6 and TRBJ2-5; D remains unclear. The CDR3 sequence is 14 residues long. Per the germline V gene, CDR1 is MNHNY and CDR2 is SVGAGI (reference sequence). V shed 5 bases and J shed 5 bases, with 15 bases lying between them. The CDR3 here is CASSPYVTRETQYF. The CDR3 region has the DNA TGTGCCAGCAGTCCCTACGTGACAAGGGAGACCCAGTACTTC.

This clone was seen more than once but under ten times. This chain joins TRBV28 and TRBJ1-2, with 8 bases lining up with TRBD1. The CDR3 is made up of 13 amino acids. Germline trimming cut 6 bases from V and 8 bases from J; bases unmatched to any gene: 8. Germline V gives CDR1 MDHEN, CDR2 SYDVKM. The DNA for the CDR3 is TGTGCCAGCAGACCGCCCAGGGGGCTGGGCTACACCTTC. Protein sequence: CASRPPRGLGYTF.

The rearrangement uses TRBV18 and TRBJ2-5; D is perhaps TRBD1 (5 bases). Germline V gives CDR1 KGHSH, CDR2 LQKENI. V dropped 4 bases and J dropped 5 bases, with 14 bases sitting between them. The CDR3 contains 14 residues. CDR3 bases: TGTGCCAGCTCACAGGGTCTTCGACAGGAGACCCAGTACTTC. This translates into CASSQGLRQETQYF.

The chain joins TRBV5-6 to TRBJ1-2; perhaps TRBD1 as D (5 bases). The ends were cut back, 1 base at V and 2 bases at J, with 9 bases in the middle. Germline loops: CDR1 SGHDT, CDR2 YYEEEE. The CDR3 covers 14 residues. The chain's CDR3 is CASSLNAGNYGYTF. For the CDR3, the DNA is TGTGCCAGCAGCTTGAATGCAGGGAACTATGGCTACACCTTC.

This chain joins TRBV27 and TRBJ2-7; TRBD1 matches at 8 bases. This CDR3 comprises 16 residues. Per the germline V gene, CDR1 is MNHEY and CDR2 is SMNVEV (reference sequence). The V segment lost 2 bases and the J segment 4 bases; nucleotides outside the gene matches: 10. The CDR3 spells CASSLRARQGWYEQYF. CDR3 nucleotides: TGTGCCAGCAGTTTACGGGCCCGACAGGGGTGGTACGAGCAGTACTTC.

The CDR3 bases are TGTGCCAGCAGCTCCGACAGGAGATATAATTCACCCCTCCACTTT. Translating it yields CASSSDRRYNSPLHF. V and J are TRBV5-4 and TRBJ1-6; perhaps TRBD1 as D (6 bases). CDR3 length equals 15 residues. The V end was cut by 3 bases, the J end by 4 bases, with 11 bases between. Germline V CDR1 and CDR2: SGHNT, YYREEE (reference sequence).

The J gene is TRBJ2-1, the V gene TRBV5-4, with 9 bases lining up with TRBD2. The length of the CDR3 is 16 residues. In germline, CDR1 is SGHNT, CDR2 YYREEE (reference sequence). After removal of 4 bases from V and 3 bases from J, the junction contained 8 bases not matched to a gene. CDR3 DNA: TGTGCCAGCAGCAAGGCAGCGGGGGGCTACTACAATGAGCAGTTCTTC. Protein sequence: CASSKAAGGYYNEQFF.

The rearrangement joins TRBV9 to TRBJ2-2; 8 bases map to TRBD2. J gave up 2 bases and V 3 bases, and 6 bases lay outside the gene matches. This CDR3 region has 16 residues. Germline V CDR1 and CDR2: SGDLS, YYNGEE. This CDR3 reads CASSASSGHNTGELFF. The CDR3 DNA is TGTGCCAGCAGCGCGTCTAGCGGGCACAACACCGGGGAGCTGTTTTTT. The full variable domain, completed using reference TRBV9 and TRBJ2-2, is DSGVTQTPKHLITATGQRVTLRCSPRSGDLSVYWYQQSLDQGLQFLIQYYNGEERAKGNILERFSAQQFPDLHSELNLSSLELGDSALYFCASSASSGHNTGELFFGEGSRLTVL.

The chain couples TRBV27 to TRBJ2-1, with D perhaps matching TRBD1 (7 bases). This CDR3 has 15 amino acids. Deletions cut 6 bases from V and 3 bases from J, with 15 bases between. CDR1 and CDR2 from the germline V gene are MNHEY and SMNVEV (reference sequence). The CDR3 DNA reads TGTGCCAGCAGCCCGGGGGACAGACTCTACAATGAGCAGTTCTTC. Protein: CASSPGDRLYNEQFF.

This clone was seen more than once but under ten times. The chain recombines TRBV7-8 with TRBJ2-5; 13 nucleotides match TRBD2. The germline V gene has CDR1 SGHVS and CDR2 FQNEAQ. This CDR3 spans 17 amino acids. The V gene end was trimmed by 1 base and the J gene end by 2 bases; junction bases not matched to a gene: 4. CDR3 sequence: CASSLDGLAGVQETQYF. CDR3 nucleotide sequence: TGTGCCAGCAGCTTAGACGGACTAGCGGGAGTGCAAGAGACCCAGTACTTC.